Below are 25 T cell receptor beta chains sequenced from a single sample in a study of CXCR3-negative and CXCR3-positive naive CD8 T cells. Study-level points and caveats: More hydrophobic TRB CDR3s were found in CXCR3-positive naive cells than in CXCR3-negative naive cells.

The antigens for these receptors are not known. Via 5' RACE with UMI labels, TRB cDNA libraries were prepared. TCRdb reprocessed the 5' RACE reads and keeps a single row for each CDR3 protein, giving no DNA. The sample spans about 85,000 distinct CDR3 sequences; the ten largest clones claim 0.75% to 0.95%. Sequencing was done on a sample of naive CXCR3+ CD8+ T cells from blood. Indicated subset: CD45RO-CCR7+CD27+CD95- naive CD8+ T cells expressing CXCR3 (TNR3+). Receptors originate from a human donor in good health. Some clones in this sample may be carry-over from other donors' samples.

The CDR3 sequence is CASDDSYGYTF. This chain links TRBV30 with TRBJ1-2; TCRdb returns TRBD1, unconfirmable since there is no DNA. The germline V gene encodes CDR1 GTSNPN and CDR2 SVGIG (reference sequence). CDR3 length: 11 residues.

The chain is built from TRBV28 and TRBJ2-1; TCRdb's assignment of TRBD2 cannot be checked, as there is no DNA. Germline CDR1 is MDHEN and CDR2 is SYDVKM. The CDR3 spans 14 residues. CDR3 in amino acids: CASKGLAGDNEQFF.

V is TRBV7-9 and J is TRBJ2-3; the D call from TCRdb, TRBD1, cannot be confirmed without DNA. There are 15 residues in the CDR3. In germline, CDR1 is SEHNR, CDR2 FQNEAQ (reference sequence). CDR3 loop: CASSHRDRESDTQYF. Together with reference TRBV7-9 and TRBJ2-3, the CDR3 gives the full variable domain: DTGVSQNPRHKITKRGQNVTFRCDPISEHNRLYWYRQTLGQGPEFLTYFQNEAQLEKSRLLSDRFSAERPKGSFSTLEIQRTEQGDSAMYLCASSHRDRESDTQYFGPGTRLTVL.

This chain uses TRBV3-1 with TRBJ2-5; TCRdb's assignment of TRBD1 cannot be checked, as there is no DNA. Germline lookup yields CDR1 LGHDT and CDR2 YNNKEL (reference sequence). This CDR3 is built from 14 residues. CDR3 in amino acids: CASSQNRNRWTQYF.

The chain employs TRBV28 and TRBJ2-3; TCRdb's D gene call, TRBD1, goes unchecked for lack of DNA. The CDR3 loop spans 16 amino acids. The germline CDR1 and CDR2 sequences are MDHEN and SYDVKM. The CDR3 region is CASSSPAGASTDTQYF.

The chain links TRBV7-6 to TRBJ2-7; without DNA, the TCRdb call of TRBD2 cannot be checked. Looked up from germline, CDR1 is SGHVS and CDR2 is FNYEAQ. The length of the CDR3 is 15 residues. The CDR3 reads CASSELASASYEQYF.

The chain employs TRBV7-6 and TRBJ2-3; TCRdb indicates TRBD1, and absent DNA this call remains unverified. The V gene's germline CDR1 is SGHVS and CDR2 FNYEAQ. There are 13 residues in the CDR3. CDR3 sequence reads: CASKGGGADTQYF.

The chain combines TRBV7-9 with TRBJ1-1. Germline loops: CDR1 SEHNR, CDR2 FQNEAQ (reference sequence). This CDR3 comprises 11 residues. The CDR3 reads CATHSNTEAFF.

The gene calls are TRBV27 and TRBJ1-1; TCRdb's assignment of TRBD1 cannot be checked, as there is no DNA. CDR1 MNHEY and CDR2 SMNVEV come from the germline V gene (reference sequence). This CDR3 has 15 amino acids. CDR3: CASSPLDRSHTEAFF.

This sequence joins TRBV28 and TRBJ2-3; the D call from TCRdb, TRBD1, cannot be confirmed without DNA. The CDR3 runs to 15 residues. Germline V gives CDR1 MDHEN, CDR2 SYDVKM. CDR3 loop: CASSKQGRRTDTQYF.

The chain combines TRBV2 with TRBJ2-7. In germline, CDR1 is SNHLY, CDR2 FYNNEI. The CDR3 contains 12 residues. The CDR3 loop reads CASIVDAYEQYF.

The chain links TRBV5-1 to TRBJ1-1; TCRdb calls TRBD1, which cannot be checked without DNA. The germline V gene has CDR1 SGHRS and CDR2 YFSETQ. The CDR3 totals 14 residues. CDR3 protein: CASSLARGDPEAFF.

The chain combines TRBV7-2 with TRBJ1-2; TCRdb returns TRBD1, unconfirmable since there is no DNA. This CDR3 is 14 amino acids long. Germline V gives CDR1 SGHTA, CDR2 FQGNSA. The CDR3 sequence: CASSFLGQDYGYTF.

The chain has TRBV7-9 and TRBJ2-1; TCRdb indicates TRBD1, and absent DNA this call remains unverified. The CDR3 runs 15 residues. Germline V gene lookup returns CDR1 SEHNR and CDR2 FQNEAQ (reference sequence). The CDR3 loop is CASSFDSIDRGHRFF.

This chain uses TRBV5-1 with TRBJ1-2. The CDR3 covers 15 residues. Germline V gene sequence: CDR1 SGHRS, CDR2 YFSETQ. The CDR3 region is CASSRWTDDLVGYTF.

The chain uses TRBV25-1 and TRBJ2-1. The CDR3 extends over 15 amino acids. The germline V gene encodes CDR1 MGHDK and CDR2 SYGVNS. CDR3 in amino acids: CASSEGRTSYNEQFF.

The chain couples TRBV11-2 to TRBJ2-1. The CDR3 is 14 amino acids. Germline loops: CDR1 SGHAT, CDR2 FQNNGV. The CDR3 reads CASSLEGPYNEQFF. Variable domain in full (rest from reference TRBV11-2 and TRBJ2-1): EAGVAQSPRYKIIEKRQSVAFWCNPISGHATLYWYQQILGQGPKLLIQFQNNGVVDDSQLPKDRFSAERLKGVDSTLKIQPAKLEDSAVYLCASSLEGPYNEQFFGPGTRLTVL.

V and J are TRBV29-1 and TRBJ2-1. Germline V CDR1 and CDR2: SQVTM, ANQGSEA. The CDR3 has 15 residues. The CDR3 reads CSVEKDGSSYNEQFF.

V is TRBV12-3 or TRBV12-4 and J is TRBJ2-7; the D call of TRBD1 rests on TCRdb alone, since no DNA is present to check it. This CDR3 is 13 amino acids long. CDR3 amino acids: CASSTGETYEQYF.

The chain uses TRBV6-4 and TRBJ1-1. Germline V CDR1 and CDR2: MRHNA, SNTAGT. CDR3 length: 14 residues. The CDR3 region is CASSEGHENTEAFF.

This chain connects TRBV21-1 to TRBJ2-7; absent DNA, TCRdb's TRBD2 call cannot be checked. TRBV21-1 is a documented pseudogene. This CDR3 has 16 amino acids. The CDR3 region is CASRNRSESPTYEQYF.

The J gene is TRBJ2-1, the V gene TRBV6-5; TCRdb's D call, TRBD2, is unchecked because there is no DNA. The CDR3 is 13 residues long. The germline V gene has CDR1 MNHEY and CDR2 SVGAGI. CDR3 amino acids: CASSASGGNEQFF.

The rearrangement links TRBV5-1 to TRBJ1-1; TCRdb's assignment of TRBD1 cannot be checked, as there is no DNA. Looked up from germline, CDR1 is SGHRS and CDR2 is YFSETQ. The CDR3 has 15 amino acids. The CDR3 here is CASSFFDRADTEAFF.

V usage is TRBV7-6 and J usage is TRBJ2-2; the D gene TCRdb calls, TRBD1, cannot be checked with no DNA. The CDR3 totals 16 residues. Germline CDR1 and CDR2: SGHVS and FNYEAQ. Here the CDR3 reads CASSFELPGGTGELFF. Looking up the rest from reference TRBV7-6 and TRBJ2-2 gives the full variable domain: GAGVSQSPRYKVTKRGQDVALRCDPISGHVSLYWYRQALGQGPEFLTYFNYEAQQDKSGLPNDRFSAERPEGSISTLTIQRTEQRDSAMYRCASSFELPGGTGELFFGEGSRLTVL.

CDR3 sequence: CASSSVLSTEAFF. The genes are TRBV13 and TRBJ1-1. The germline V gene encodes CDR1 PRHDT and CDR2 FYEKMQ (reference sequence). The CDR3 contains 13 residues.